What follows are 11 T cell receptor beta chains derived from one specimen sequenced in a study of T cell responses to AZD1222 COVID-19 vaccine. The data were produced by immunoSEQ multiplex PCR, yet TCRdb's version contains in-frame clones alone and is incomplete. Of roughly 120,000 clones detected, approximately 89% appear once; the ten largest clones hold 3.5% to 4.5%. The starting material was peripheral blood, obtained 28 days after the second AZD1222 dose. The receptors were gathered from an adult who received the AZD1222 COVID-19 vaccine.

The count of this clone is one. The rearrangement uses TRBV11-3 and TRBJ2-1; TRBD2 matches at 9 bases. This CDR3 comprises 16 residues. Germline assignment: CDR1 SGHNT and CDR2 YENEEA. The ends lost 2 bases at V and 5 bases at J; junction bases unmatched: 7. In nucleotides, the CDR3 is TGTGCCAGCAGCTTATTTAGCGGGGGTCACGACAATGAGCAGTTCTTC. This gives the protein CASSLFSGGHDNEQFF.

The gene calls are TRBV7-9 and TRBJ2-6; no clear D. CDR1 SEHNR and CDR2 FQNEAQ come from the germline V gene (reference sequence). V was shortened by 3 bases and J by 4 bases, with 7 bases between the two germline ends. The CDR3 contains 14 residues. The CDR3 sequence is CASSLETGANVLTF. CDR3 nucleotides: TGTGCCAGCAGCTTGGAAACAGGGGCCAACGTCCTGACTTTC.

The gene calls are TRBV20-1 and TRBJ1-4, with D possibly TRBD1 on 6 matching bases. The V gene's germline CDR1 is DFQATT and CDR2 SNEGSKA (reference sequence). The CDR3 is 16 amino acids. V shed 3 bases and J shed 5 bases, with 19 bases lying between them. Written as DNA, the CDR3 is TGCAGTGCTAGTTCCCGGGGTGGGGGGCTAAATGAAAAACTGTTTTTT. Amino acids: CSASSRGGGLNEKLFF.

The chain carries TRBV11-1 and TRBJ2-5; 7 bases are a match to TRBD1. The CDR3 extends over 15 amino acids. Germline lookup yields CDR1 SGHAT and CDR2 FQDESV (reference sequence). Trimming removed 5 bases from V and 0 bases from J; junction bases left unmatched: 6. The CDR3 is CASSLQGQYQETQYF. The CDR3 nucleotides are TGTGCCAGCAGCCTACAGGGGCAGTACCAAGAGACCCAGTACTTC.

This clone occurred many times. This sample includes further DNA sequences coding for the same CDR3. The genes are TRBV18 and TRBJ1-6; 7 bases map to TRBD1. J gave up 6 bases and V 6 bases, and 5 bases lay outside the gene matches. Per germline, CDR1 KGHSH and CDR2 LQKENI. This CDR3 is built from 14 residues. The CDR3 protein is CASSPDRVNSPLHF. CDR3 DNA sequence: TGTGCCAGCTCCCCTGACAGGGTTAATTCACCCCTCCACTTT.

CDR3 region: CAWGGDKGDQYF. The DNA of the CDR3 is TGTGCCTGGGGCGGGGACAAAGGGGACCAGTACTTC. V and J are TRBV30 and TRBJ2-7; either TRBD1 or TRBD2 may fit D (6 bases each). The CDR3 has 12 amino acids. V lost 5 bases and J 10 bases, leaving 18 bases between the germline ends. The germline V gene encodes CDR1 GTSNPN and CDR2 SVGIG (reference sequence).

This clone was observed at least ten times. Here the CDR3 DNA reads TGTGCCAGCAGCCAAGGAGACAGGGCCGAAAATTACTATAATTCACCCCTCCACTTT. Translated: CASSQGDRAENYYNSPLHF. The chain has TRBV3-1 (or the pseudogene TRBV3-2) and TRBJ1-6; TRBD1 agrees at 7 bases. This CDR3 is built from 19 residues. Germline loops: CDR1 LGHDT, CDR2 YNNKEL (reference sequence). V lost 1 base to trimming and J lost 3 bases; unmatched junction nucleotides: 12.

Comments on this clone: Other DNA sequences within the sample encode an identical CDR3. The CDR3, as DNA: TGCGCCAGCAGCCTCCGGACAGGGGGTAACACCGGGGAGCTGTTTTTT. Translated: CASSLRTGGNTGELFF. The chain combines TRBV5-1 with TRBJ2-2; 10 bases fit TRBD1. The CDR3 is made up of 16 amino acids. J was trimmed by 2 bases and V by 4 bases; bases with no gene match: 5. Germline V gene data show CDR1 as SGHRS and CDR2 as YFSETQ. The full variable domain, rest sourced from reference TRBV5-1 and TRBJ2-2, is KAGVTQTPRYLIKTRGQQVTLSCSPISGHRSVSWYQQTPGQGLQFLFEYFSETQRNKGNFPGRFSGRQFSNSRSEMNVSTLELGDSALYLCASSLRTGGNTGELFFGEGSRLTVL.

The chain links TRBV7-3 to TRBJ1-1; D is perhaps TRBD1 (6 bases). CDR1 is SGHTA and CDR2 is FQGTGA in the germline V gene. V gave up 8 bases and J gave up 1 base, with 11 bases separating them. The length of the CDR3 is 13 residues. CDR3 loop: CASGRTENTEAFF. In DNA, the CDR3 is TGTGCCAGCGGAAGGACAGAGAACACTGAAGCTTTCTTT.

The V call is TRBV12-5, the J call TRBJ2-5; possibly TRBD2 for D (5 bases). V was cut by 7 bases and J by 5 bases, with 5 bases left in between. The CDR3 consists of 10 residues. Germline V CDR1 and CDR2: LGHNT, FRNRAP. The CDR3 region is CASERETQYF. The CDR3 DNA reads as TGTGCTAGTGAGCGGGAGACCCAGTACTTC.

This sequence joins TRBV3-1 (or the pseudogene TRBV3-2) and TRBJ2-3, with 8 bases matching TRBD2. Germline V lookup: CDR1 LGHDT, CDR2 YNNKEL (reference sequence). V shed 6 bases, J shed 6 bases, and the junction held 11 bases outside the gene matches. CDR3 size: 15 residues. The CDR3, as DNA: TGTGCCAGCAGACATCAGGCGGGGGGCCCTGATACGCAGTATTTT. Its translation: CASRHQAGGPDTQYF.